These 3 T cell receptor beta chains share one sample of origin, sequenced in a study of tumor-infiltrating lymphocytes in primary liver carcinoma. Starting from roughly 540 ng of total RNA, TCR beta cDNA was produced with a primer in the constant region. Construction of TCR beta libraries relied on three successive nested multiplex PCR rounds employing slightly modified ARM-PCR. For around 11 cycles apiece, the opening two PCR rounds ran with TRBV1-TRBV30 forward primers and a C-beta reverse primer. TCRdb ran MiXCR on the multiplex PCR reads and lists one entry per CDR3 protein. The repertoire holds some 200,000 distinct CDR3 sequences, less than 65% seen once, with approximately 6.5% in the top ten. In addition to blood RNA drawn from unsorted whole blood, germline DNA was extracted. What was sequenced was peripheral blood. The receptors derive from a woman between 55 and 75 years old with primary liver carcinoma and hepatitis B virus infection.

The rearrangement links TRBV29-1 to TRBJ2-7; 7 nucleotides align to TRBD1. The germline V gene encodes CDR1 SQVTM and CDR2 ANQGSEA. V lost 7 bases and J lost 8; bases outside the gene matches: 8. This CDR3 is built from 11 residues. In DNA form, the CDR3 reads TGCAGCGCCATACAGGGGTATAAGCAGTACTTC. Translated: CSAIQGYKQYF.

This clonotype has only a few counts. The V and J genes are TRBV28 and TRBJ1-1, with D tentatively TRBD1 (5 bases). Deletions cut 7 bases from V and 0 bases from J, with 18 bases between. The CDR3 extends over 16 amino acids. Germline V gives CDR1 MDHEN, CDR2 SYDVKM. The CDR3 nucleotides read TGTGCCAGCACCCAACCTACTGGGGCCCTGAACACTGAAGCTTTCTTT. Its translation is CASTQPTGALNTEAFF.

The table lists this clonotype with a few counts. The chain recombines TRBV29-1 with TRBJ1-1; D remains unclear. This CDR3 region has 13 residues. CDR1 and CDR2 (germline): SQVTM, ANQGSEA. V gave up 4 bases and J gave up 4 bases, with 13 bases separating them. CDR3 region: CSVATLAATEAFF. As DNA, the CDR3 is TGCAGCGTTGCGACTCTAGCGGCCACTGAAGCTTTCTTT.